Following are 20 T cell receptor beta chains from one sample sequenced in a study of cytomegalovirus exposure and HLA in healthy donors. Amplification used 60 Vbeta primers and 13 Jbeta primers. Sequenced by immunoSEQ multiplex PCR; TCRdb stores in-frame clones only, minus some. Of just over 150,000 clones listed, approximately 81% are singletons. Sequencing was done on a sample of PBMCs. The source of these receptors is a young man in good health and CMV-seronegative.

The gene calls are TRBV2 and TRBJ1-2; no clear D. V was cut by 1 base and J by 5 bases, with 11 bases left in between. The germline CDR1 and CDR2 sequences are SNHLY and FYNNEI. The CDR3 has 14 amino acids. CDR3 amino acids: CASSEGGSLYGYTF. CDR3 bases: TGTGCCAGCAGTGAAGGAGGCAGTCTGTATGGCTACACCTTC. Together with reference TRBV2 and TRBJ1-2, the CDR3 gives the full variable domain: EPEVTQTPSHQVTQMGQEVILRCVPISNHLYFYWYRQILGQKVEFLVSFYNNEISEKSEIFDDQFSVERPDGSNFTLKIRSTKLEDSAMYFCASSEGGSLYGYTFGSGTRLTVV.

The V gene is TRBV28, the J gene TRBJ2-3, with a weak D call TRBD1 (5 bases). CDR3 length: 19 amino acids. CDR1 and CDR2 from the germline V gene are MDHEN and SYDVKM. V shed 5 bases and J shed 6 bases, with 30 bases lying between them. The CDR3 region is CASSPTRGFVGPDRDTQYF. The CDR3 coding sequence is TGTGCCAGCAGTCCAACCCGCGGTTTTGTGGGGCCCGACCGTGATACGCAGTATTTT. Supplemented by reference TRBV28 and TRBJ2-3, the full variable domain reads DVKVTQSSRYLVKRTGEKVFLECVQDMDHENMFWYRQDPGLGLRLIYFSYDVKMKEKGDIPEGYSVSREKKERFSLILESASTNQTSMYLCASSPTRGFVGPDRDTQYFGPGTRLTVL.

This clone was observed a handful of times. The gene calls are TRBV5-4 and TRBJ2-5; 8 nucleotides match TRBD1. The CDR3 extends over 16 amino acids. Trimming at V came to 9 bases and at J to 4 bases, leaving 17 bases not matched to a gene. Germline-derived CDR1 and CDR2 are SGHNT and YYREEE (reference sequence). In DNA, the CDR3 is TGTGCCAACCGGACAGGGCAACCTCCAAAGGGAGAGACCCAGTACTTC. Its translation is CANRTGQPPKGETQYF.

Only a few counts were recorded for this clone. J is TRBJ1-1 and V is TRBV27, with 7 bases fitting TRBD1. CDR3 length: 15 amino acids. The V gene end was trimmed by 4 bases and the J gene end by 5 bases; junction bases not matched to a gene: 10. CDR1 MNHEY and CDR2 SMNVEV come from the germline V gene (reference sequence). CDR3 region: CASSSQGFGGTEAFF. The CDR3 bases are TGTGCCAGCAGTTCACAGGGGTTTGGGGGAACTGAAGCTTTCTTT.

The gene calls are TRBV7-3 and TRBJ2-2; D may be TRBD1 (6 bases). The CDR3 is made up of 14 amino acids. V gave up 5 bases and J gave up 4 bases, with 11 bases separating them. CDR1 is SGHTA and CDR2 is FQGTGA in the germline V gene. This CDR3 is CASSLQGSTGELFF. The CDR3 nucleotides read TGTGCCAGCAGCCTCCAGGGGAGCACCGGGGAGCTGTTTTTT.

The chain has TRBV2 and TRBJ2-3; 14 bases are shared with TRBD2. CDR3 length: 17 residues. V lost 0 bases, J lost 4 bases, and 3 bases stayed unmatched. Germline-derived CDR1 and CDR2 are SNHLY and FYNNEI. CDR3 residues: CASSEAGTSGSADTQYF. The DNA of the CDR3 is TGTGCCAGCAGTGAAGCGGGGACTAGCGGGAGTGCAGATACGCAGTATTTT.

The chain couples TRBV27 to TRBJ1-4; D is possibly TRBD1 (5 bases). V lost 5 bases and J 0 bases, leaving 7 bases between the germline ends. The CDR3 is 14 residues long. The germline gives CDR1 MNHEY, CDR2 SMNVEV (reference sequence). The DNA for the CDR3 is TGTGCCAGCAGTAAGACAGCAACTAATGAAAAACTGTTTTTT. It encodes CASSKTATNEKLFF.

The chain recombines TRBV28 with TRBJ2-7, with 7 bases aligning to TRBD1. The ends lost 5 bases at V and 0 bases at J; junction bases unmatched: 13. This CDR3 has 17 residues. Germline V lookup: CDR1 MDHEN, CDR2 SYDVKM. The DNA of the CDR3 is TGTGCCAGCAGTGGAGGCGATTGGTCAGGGGGCTCCTACGAGCAGTACTTC. Its translation is CASSGGDWSGGSYEQYF.

The chain has TRBV4-3 and TRBJ2-7, with TRBD1 identical over 8 bases. Germline CDR1 reads LGHNA; CDR2 reads YSLEER. Germline trimming cut 3 bases from V and 2 bases from J; bases unmatched to any gene: 3. This CDR3 region has 14 residues. CDR3 loop: CASSHKQGAYEQYF. The CDR3 DNA reads TGCGCCAGCAGCCACAAACAGGGGGCCTACGAGCAGTACTTC.

This chain connects TRBV7-9 to TRBJ2-1; 15 nucleotides line up with TRBD2. This CDR3 contains 18 residues. After removal of 5 bases from V and 2 bases from J, the junction contained 7 bases not matched to a gene. Germline V gene data show CDR1 as SEHNR and CDR2 as FQNEAQ (reference sequence). The CDR3 region is CASSPGTSGGNTYNEQFF. The DNA of the CDR3 is TGTGCCAGCAGCCCTGGGACTAGCGGGGGGAACACCTACAATGAGCAGTTCTTC.

CDR3 amino acids: CASSNSSGPYEQYF. The CDR3 DNA reads as TGTGCCAGCAGCAATTCTAGCGGCCCCTACGAGCAGTACTTC. The V and J genes are TRBV7-9 and TRBJ2-7; 7 bases line up with TRBD2. This CDR3 has 14 residues. V lost 5 bases to trimming and J lost 2 bases; unmatched junction nucleotides: 6. CDR1 is SEHNR and CDR2 is FQNEAQ in the germline V gene (reference sequence).

The genes are TRBV27 and TRBJ1-1, with 10 positions matching TRBD1. The germline V gene has CDR1 MNHEY and CDR2 SMNVEV (reference sequence). Unmatched junction bases numbered 8, after V lost 4 bases and J lost 9 bases. There are 14 residues in the CDR3. The CDR3 bases are TGTGCCAGCAGTTCCGGACAGGGGGAGACTAAAGCTTTCTTT. This codes for CASSSGQGETKAFF.

V usage is TRBV6-1 and J usage is TRBJ2-1; 9 positions match TRBD1. V shed 3 bases and J 4 bases; nucleotides not matched to a gene: 4. Germline V gives CDR1 MNHNS, CDR2 SASEGT. The CDR3 totals 15 residues. CDR3 in DNA: TGTGCCAGCAGTGACGACAGGGGGATTTACAATGAGCAGTTCTTC. It codes for CASSDDRGIYNEQFF.

The chain is built from TRBV11-1 and TRBJ2-3; a weak D match, TRBD2 (6 bases). The V and J ends lost 0 bases and 4 bases respectively, with 8 bases between them. From germline, CDR1 is SGHAT and CDR2 FQDESV (reference sequence). The CDR3 contains 14 residues. The CDR3 bases are TGTGCCAGCAGCTTAGCGGGAGGACCAGATACGCAGTATTTT. Translated: CASSLAGGPDTQYF.

The chain recombines TRBV28 with TRBJ2-2; TRBD2 agrees at 8 bases. The ends lost 6 bases at V and 2 bases at J; junction bases unmatched: 8. Germline V gene data show CDR1 as MDHEN and CDR2 as SYDVKM. This CDR3 is built from 16 residues. CDR3 nucleotide sequence: TGTGCCAGCAGCGACAGCGGGGGCGGCAACACCGGGGAGCTGTTTTTT. This encodes CASSDSGGGNTGELFF.

The gene calls are TRBV10-3 and TRBJ1-3; the D is unclear. Trimming took off 7 bases at V and 1 base at J, with 8 bases between the two ends. There are 13 residues in the CDR3. Germline values: CDR1 ENHRY, CDR2 SYGVKD. CDR3 loop: CAITRESGNTIYF. The CDR3 region has the DNA TGTGCCATCACGCGGGAATCTGGAAACACCATATATTTT.

Worth noting for this clone: One junction end disagrees with the germline gene, perhaps due to a read error. The chain has TRBV7-9 and TRBJ2-7, with 8 bases that match TRBD1. CDR1 is SEHNR and CDR2 is FQNEAQ in the germline V gene (reference sequence). The CDR3 runs 14 residues. CDR3 sequence reads: CSSSWTGSSYEQYF. Written as DNA, the CDR3 is TGTTCCAGCAGCTGGACAGGGAGCTCCTACGAGCAGTACTTC.

This clone was detected once. The chain recombines TRBV5-1 with TRBJ2-2; 9 bases line up with TRBD1. The CDR3 has 18 amino acids. Trimming cost V 4 bases and J 4 bases; bases outside gene matches: 14. In germline, CDR1 is SGHRS, CDR2 YFSETQ. The CDR3 coding sequence is TGCGCCAGCAGCATCGCTACCCCGGGACAGGGAGGCACCGGGGAGCTGTTTTTT. Translating gives CASSIATPGQGGTGELFF.

This clone was observed once. The chain combines TRBV6-5 with TRBJ2-2; D uncertain. The V end was cut by 5 bases, the J end by 1 base, with 8 bases between. CDR3 length: 14 amino acids. Germline assignment: CDR1 MNHEY and CDR2 SVGAGI. CDR3 region: CASSHRQNTGELFF. The CDR3 nucleotides are TGTGCCAGCAGTCACCGACAGAACACCGGGGAGCTGTTTTTT.

V usage is TRBV5-1 and J usage is TRBJ2-1; tentatively, D is TRBD2 (5 bases). The CDR3 is 17 amino acids. Trimming took 2 bases from V and 4 from J, leaving 19 bases between them. Germline lookup yields CDR1 SGHRS and CDR2 YFSETQ. CDR3 loop: CASSFPPRGTLYNEQFF. The CDR3 DNA follows: TGCGCCAGCAGCTTCCCACCCCGGGGAACCCTATACAATGAGCAGTTCTTC.